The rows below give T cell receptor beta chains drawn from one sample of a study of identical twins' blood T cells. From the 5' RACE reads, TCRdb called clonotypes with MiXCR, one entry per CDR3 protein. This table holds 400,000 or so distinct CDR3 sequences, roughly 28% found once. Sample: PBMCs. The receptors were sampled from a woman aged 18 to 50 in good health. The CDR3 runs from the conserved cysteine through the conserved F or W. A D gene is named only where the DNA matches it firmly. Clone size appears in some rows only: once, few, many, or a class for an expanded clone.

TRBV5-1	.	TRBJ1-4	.	CASSLGGVSEKLFF	TGCGCCAGCAGCCTGGGTGGGGTGTCTGAAAAACTGTTTTTT
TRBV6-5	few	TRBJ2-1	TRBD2	CASSYRGGRMVYNEQFF	TGTGCCAGCAGTTACCGGGGCGGGAGGATGGTATACAATGAGCAGTTCTTC
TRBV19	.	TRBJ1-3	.	CASKAAFSSGNTIYF	TGTGCCAGTAAGGCAGCGTTCAGCTCTGGAAACACCATATATTTT
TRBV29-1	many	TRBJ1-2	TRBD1	CSTQQGLSGYTF	TGCAGCACTCAACAGGGGTTGAGCGGCTACACCTTC
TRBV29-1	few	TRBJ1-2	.	CSVTTGGGYTF	TGCAGCGTGACGACAGGAGGGGGCTACACCTTC
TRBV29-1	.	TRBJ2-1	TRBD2	CSATDSGTKWGEQFF	TGCAGCGCAACCGATAGCGGGACAAAGTGGGGTGAGCAGTTCTTC
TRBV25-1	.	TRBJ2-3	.	CASLSPGYTQYF	TGTGCCAGCCTCAGCCCGGGTTATACGCAGTATTTT
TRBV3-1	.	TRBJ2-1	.	CASGESTLEQFF	TGTGCCAGCGGCGAAAGTACCCTTGAGCAGTTCTTC
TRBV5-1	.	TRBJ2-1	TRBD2	CASSLAIGLAYNEQFF	TGCGCCAGCAGCTTGGCTATCGGACTAGCCTACAATGAGCAGTTCTTC
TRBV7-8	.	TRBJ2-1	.	CASSPDFGQFF	TGTGCCAGCAGCCCCGACTTCGGGCAGTTCTTC
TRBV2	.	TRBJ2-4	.	CASSDGLAKNIQYF	TGTGCCAGCAGTGACGGGCTAGCCAAAAACATTCAGTACTTC
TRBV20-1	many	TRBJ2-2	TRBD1	CSALQQGAVGELFF	TGCAGTGCTTTACAACAGGGGGCCGTCGGGGAGCTGTTTTTT
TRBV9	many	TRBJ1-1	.	CASSVGSNTEAFF	TGTGCCAGCAGCGTAGGGAGTAACACTGAAGCTTTCTTT
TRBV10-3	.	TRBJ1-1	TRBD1	CATADRGKAESFF	TGTGCCACCGCGGACAGGGGGAAGGCTGAATCTTTCTTT
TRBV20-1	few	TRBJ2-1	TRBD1	CSANYFGQATYNEQFF	TGCAGTGCAAACTATTTTGGACAGGCCACCTACAATGAGCAGTTCTTC
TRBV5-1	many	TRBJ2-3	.	CASSSNSDRTDTQYF	TGCGCCAGCAGCTCGAATAGCGACCGCACAGATACGCAGTATTTT
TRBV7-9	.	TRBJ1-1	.	CASSLSGGGARNTEAFF	TGTGCCAGCAGCTTATCGGGTGGTGGGGCTCGGAACACTGAAGCTTTCTTT
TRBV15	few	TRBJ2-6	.	CATSTGRHSGANVLTF	TGTGCCACCAGCACGGGGAGACACTCTGGGGCCAACGTCCTGACTTTC
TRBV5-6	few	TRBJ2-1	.	CASSEVNEQFF	TGTGCCAGCAGTGAAGTTAATGAGCAGTTCTTC
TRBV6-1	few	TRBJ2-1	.	CASSQTPNSYNEQFF	TGTGCCAGCAGCCAAACTCCGAACTCCTACAATGAGCAGTTCTTC
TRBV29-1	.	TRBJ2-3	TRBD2	CSVEGLARDTQYF	TGCAGCGTTGAGGGACTAGCGAGAGATACGCAGTATTTT
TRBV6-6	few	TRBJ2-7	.	CASSYDTSYEQYF	TGTGCCAGCAGTTACGACACTTCCTACGAGCAGTACTTC
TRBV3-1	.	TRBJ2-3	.	CASSQGRRARMTDTQYF	TGTGCCAGCAGCCAAGGTCGGCGGGCTCGGATGACAGATACGCAGTATTTT
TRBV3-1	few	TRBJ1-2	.	CASSFTGLAYGYTF	TGTGCCAGCAGCTTTACTGGACTGGCCTATGGCTACACCTTC
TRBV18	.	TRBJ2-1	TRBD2	CASSAGLAGGGEQFF	TGTGCCAGCTCAGCCGGACTAGCGGGAGGCGGTGAGCAGTTCTTC
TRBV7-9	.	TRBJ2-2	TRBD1	CASRLRDRNTGELFF	TGTGCCAGCAGGCTCCGGGACAGGAACACCGGGGAGCTGTTTTTT
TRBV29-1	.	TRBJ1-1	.	CSGSRVDTEAFF	TGCAGCGGGTCCAGGGTCGATACTGAAGCTTTCTTT
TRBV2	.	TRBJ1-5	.	CASSEALGASNQPQHF	TGTGCCAGCAGTGAAGCGTTAGGGGCTTCCAATCAGCCCCAGCATTTT
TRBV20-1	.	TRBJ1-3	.	CSARTGSGNTIYF	TGCAGTGCCCGAACAGGCTCTGGAAACACCATATATTTT
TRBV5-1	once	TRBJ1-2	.	CASSLTNYGYTF	TGCGCCAGCAGCTTGACCAACTATGGCTACACCTTC
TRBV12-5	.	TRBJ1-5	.	CASGFYVSNQPQHF	TGTGCTAGTGGTTTCTACGTTAGCAATCAGCCCCAGCATTTT
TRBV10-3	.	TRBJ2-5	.	CAISESAGRKETQYF	TGTGCCATCAGTGAGTCGGCAGGGAGAAAGGAGACCCAGTACTTC
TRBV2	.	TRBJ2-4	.	CASSARTGNIQYF	TGTGCCAGCAGTGCCCGGACCGGAAACATTCAGTACTTC
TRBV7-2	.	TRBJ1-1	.	CASSLAETGNTEAFF	TGTGCCAGCAGCTTAGCGGAAACGGGGAACACTGAAGCTTTCTTT
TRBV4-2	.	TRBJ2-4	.	CASSQGHDIQYF	TGTGCCAGCAGCCAAGGTCACGACATTCAGTACTTC
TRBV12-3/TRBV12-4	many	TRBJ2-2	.	CASSPSGDPYTGELFF	TGTGCCAGCAGTCCCTCAGGGGATCCTTACACCGGGGAGCTGTTTTTT
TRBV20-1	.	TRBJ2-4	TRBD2	CSARSGGVNIQYF	TGCAGTGCTAGGAGCGGGGGGGTAAACATTCAGTACTTC
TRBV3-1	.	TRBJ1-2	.	CASSTHRVNYGYTF	TGTGCCAGCAGCACTCACAGGGTTAACTATGGCTACACCTTC
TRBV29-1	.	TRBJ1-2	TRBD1	CRVAGQGSKNYGYTF	TGCAGAGTTGCGGGACAGGGGTCAAAGAACTATGGCTACACCTTC
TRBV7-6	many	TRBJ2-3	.	CASSLETGRTDTQYF	TGTGCCAGCAGCCTCGAGACGGGTCGCACAGATACGCAGTATTTT
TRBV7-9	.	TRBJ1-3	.	CASRPGPGNTIYF	TGTGCCAGCAGGCCGGGACCCGGAAACACCATATATTTT
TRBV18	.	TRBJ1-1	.	CASSLDRYMNTEAFF	TGTGCCAGCTCACTCGACAGGTATATGAACACTGAAGCTTTCTTT
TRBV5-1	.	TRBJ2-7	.	CASSPNSPEQYF	TGCGCCAGCTCACCTAATTCTCCCGAGCAGTACTTC
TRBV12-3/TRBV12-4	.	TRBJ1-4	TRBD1	CASSLFGTVNEKLFF	TGTGCCAGCAGTTTATTCGGGACAGTCAACGAAAAACTGTTTTTT
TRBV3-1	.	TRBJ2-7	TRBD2	CASSQLLAGAVF	TGTGCCAGCAGCCAGTTACTAGCGGGAGCCGTCTTC
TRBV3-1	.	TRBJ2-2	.	CASGAETGELFF	TGTGCCAGCGGCGCTGAAACCGGGGAGCTGTTTTTT
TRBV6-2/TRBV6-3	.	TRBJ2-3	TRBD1	CASSSGTGGADTQYF	TGTGCCAGCAGTTCCGGGACAGGGGGAGCAGATACGCAGTATTTT
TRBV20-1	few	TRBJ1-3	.	CSVAGAAIGNTIYF	TGCAGTGTGGCCGGGGCCGCGATAGGAAACACCATATATTTT
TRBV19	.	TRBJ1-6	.	CASSIRGTVSSYNSPLHF	TGTGCCAGTAGTATTCGGGGGACCGTGAGCTCCTATAATTCACCCCTCCACTTT
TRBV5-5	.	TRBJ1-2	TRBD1	CASSLVSDRGLRYTF	TGTGCCAGCAGCTTGGTTTCCGACAGGGGTTTACGCTACACCTTC
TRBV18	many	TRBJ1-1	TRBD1	CASSPGTGMVTEAFF	TGTGCCAGCTCACCCGGGACAGGGATGGTAACTGAAGCTTTCTTT
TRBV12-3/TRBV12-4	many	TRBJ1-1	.	CASSLSWNTEAFF	TGTGCCAGCAGCCTCAGTTGGAACACTGAAGCTTTCTTT
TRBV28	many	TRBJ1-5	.	CASTGIGSNQPQHF	TGTGCCAGCACCGGGATCGGCAGCAATCAGCCCCAGCATTTT